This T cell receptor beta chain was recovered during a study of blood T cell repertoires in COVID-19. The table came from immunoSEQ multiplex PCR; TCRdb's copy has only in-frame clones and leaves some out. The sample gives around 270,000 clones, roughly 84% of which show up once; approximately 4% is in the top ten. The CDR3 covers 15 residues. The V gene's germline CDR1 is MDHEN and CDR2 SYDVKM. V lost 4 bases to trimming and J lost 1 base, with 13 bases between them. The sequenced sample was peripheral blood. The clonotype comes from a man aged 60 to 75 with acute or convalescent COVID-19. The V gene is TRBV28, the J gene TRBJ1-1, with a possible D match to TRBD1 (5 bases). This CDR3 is CASSSMGTSNTEAFF. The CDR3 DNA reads TGTGCCAGCAGTTCAATGGGGACTTCGAACACTGAAGCTTTCTTT.